A few counts support the clone carrying this TCR beta chain. What it recognizes is unknown. The ends lost 10 bases at V and 2 bases at J; junction bases unmatched: 11. The CDR3 covers 18 residues. Germline CDR1 is LNHDA and CDR2 is SQIVND (reference sequence). The data originate from a study of beta chain features in type 1 diabetes. Isolated RNA was reverse transcribed in full, so expressed TCRB transcripts were sequenced. An average of about 3.5 million reads was obtained for naive, central memory and regulatory T cell samples. Profiled with immunoSEQ multiplex PCR; TCRdb holds only in-frame clones, not every one. The data hold over 150,000 clones, with just over 8% observed a single time. Whole-study findings and limits: In every one of the four CD4+ subsets, TCRB CDR3s were moderately but significantly shorter in Type 1 diabetes patients. There was a possibility that cDNA sequencing over-represented cells with high TCR expression.

The clonotype was recovered from a woman aged 18-29 years with type 1 diabetes. This rearrangement joins TRBV19 to TRBJ2-6; 13 positions match TRBD2. The sample taken for sequencing was central memory CD4+ T cells from blood. CDR3 nucleotides: TGTGCCACCACTGCGACTAGCGGGAGGACGACTGGGGCCAACGTCCTGACTTTC. It encodes CATTATSGRTTGANVLTF.